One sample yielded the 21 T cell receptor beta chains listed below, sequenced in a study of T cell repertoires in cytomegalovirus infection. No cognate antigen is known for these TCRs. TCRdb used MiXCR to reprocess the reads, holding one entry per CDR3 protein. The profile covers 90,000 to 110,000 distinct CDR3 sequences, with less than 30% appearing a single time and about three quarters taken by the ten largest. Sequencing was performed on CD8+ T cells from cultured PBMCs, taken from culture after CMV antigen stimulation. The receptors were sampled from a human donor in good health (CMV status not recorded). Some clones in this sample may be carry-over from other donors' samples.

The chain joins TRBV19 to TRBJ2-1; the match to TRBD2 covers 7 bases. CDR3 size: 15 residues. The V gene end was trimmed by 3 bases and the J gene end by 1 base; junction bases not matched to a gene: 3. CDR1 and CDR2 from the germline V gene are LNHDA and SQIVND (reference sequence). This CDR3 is CASSIGGGSYNEQFF. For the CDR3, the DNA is TGTGCCAGTAGTATCGGCGGGGGTTCCTACAATGAGCAGTTCTTC.

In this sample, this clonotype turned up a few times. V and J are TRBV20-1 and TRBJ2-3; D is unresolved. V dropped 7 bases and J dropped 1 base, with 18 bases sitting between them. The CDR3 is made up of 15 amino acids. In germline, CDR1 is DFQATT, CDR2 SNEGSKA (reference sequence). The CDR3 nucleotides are TGCAGTGTTAGTGACCTATGGCATCGCACAGATACGCAGTATTTT. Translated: CSVSDLWHRTDTQYF.

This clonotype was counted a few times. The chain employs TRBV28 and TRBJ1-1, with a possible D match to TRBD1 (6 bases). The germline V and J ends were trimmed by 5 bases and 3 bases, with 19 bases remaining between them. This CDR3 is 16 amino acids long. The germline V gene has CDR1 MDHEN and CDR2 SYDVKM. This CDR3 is CASSGGPTGLDTEAFF. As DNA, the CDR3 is TGTGCCAGCAGTGGGGGCCCAACAGGGTTGGACACTGAAGCTTTCTTT.

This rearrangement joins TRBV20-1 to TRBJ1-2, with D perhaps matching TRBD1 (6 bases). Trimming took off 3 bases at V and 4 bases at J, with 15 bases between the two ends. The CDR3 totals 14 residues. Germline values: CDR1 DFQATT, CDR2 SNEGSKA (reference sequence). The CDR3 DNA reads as TGCAGTGCTAGGGAAACAGGGACCCTCTATGGCTACACCTTC. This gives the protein CSARETGTLYGYTF.

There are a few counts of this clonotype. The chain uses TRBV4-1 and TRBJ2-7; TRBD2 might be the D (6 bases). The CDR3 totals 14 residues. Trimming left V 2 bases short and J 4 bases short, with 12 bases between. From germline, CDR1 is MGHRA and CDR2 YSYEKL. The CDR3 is CASSQSRGGYEQYF. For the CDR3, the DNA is TGCGCCAGCAGCCAATCCCGAGGAGGGTACGAGCAGTACTTC.

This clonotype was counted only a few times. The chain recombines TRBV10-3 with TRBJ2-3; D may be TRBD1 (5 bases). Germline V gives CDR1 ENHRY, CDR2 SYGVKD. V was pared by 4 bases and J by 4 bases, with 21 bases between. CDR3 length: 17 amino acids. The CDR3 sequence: CAISGPGKITDPDTQYF. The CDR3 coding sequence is TGTGCCATCAGTGGGCCAGGGAAAATTACCGACCCAGATACGCAGTATTTT.

The CDR3 DNA follows: TGTGCCAGCACCCCCTCGGGTCCCGGGGAGCTGTTTTTT. Protein product: CASTPSGPGELFF. The genes are TRBV6-5 and TRBJ2-2, with D unresolved. CDR1 and CDR2 (germline): MNHEY, SVGAGI. CDR3 size: 13 residues. V was pared by 7 bases and J by 6 bases, with 12 bases between.

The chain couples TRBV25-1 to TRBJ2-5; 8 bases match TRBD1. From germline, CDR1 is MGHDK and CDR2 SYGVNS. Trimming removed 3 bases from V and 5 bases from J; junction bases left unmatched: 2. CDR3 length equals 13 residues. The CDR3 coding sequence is TGTGCCAGCAGTGACAGGGGGCTGGAGACCCAGTACTTC. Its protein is CASSDRGLETQYF.

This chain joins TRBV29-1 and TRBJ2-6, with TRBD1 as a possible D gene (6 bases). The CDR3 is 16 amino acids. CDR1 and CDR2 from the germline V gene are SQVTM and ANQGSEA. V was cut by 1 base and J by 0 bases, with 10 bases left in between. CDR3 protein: CSVEGTENSGANVLTF. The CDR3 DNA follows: TGCAGCGTTGAAGGGACAGAAAACTCTGGGGCCAACGTCCTGACTTTC.

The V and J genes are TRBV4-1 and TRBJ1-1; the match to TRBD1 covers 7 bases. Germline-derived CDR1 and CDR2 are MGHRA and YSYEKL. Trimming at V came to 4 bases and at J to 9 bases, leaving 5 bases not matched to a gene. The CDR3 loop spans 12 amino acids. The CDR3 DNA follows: TGCGCCAGCAGCCCGGAGGGGGCCCAAGCTTTCTTT. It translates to CASSPEGAQAFF.

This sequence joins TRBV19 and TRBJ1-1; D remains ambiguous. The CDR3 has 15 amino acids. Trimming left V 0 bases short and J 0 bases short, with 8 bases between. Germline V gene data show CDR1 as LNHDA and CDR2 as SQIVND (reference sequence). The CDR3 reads CASSIDWSMNTEAFF. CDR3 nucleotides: TGTGCCAGTAGTATAGATTGGAGTATGAACACTGAAGCTTTCTTT.

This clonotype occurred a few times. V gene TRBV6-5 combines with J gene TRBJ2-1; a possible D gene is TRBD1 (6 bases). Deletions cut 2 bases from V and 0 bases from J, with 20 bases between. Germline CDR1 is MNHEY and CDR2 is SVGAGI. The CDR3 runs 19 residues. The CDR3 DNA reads TGTGCCAGCAGTTACCCGAAGGTGGCAGGGGATAGCTCCTACAATGAGCAGTTCTTC. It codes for CASSYPKVAGDSSYNEQFF.

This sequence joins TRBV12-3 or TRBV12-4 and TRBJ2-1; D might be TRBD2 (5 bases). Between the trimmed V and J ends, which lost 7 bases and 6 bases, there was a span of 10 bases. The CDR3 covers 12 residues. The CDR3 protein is CASTQGGNEQFF. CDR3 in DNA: TGTGCCAGCACCCAAGGAGGCAATGAGCAGTTCTTC.

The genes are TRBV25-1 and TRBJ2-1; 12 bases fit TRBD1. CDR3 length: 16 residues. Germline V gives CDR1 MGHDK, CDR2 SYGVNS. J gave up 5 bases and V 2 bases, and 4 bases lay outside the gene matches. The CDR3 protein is CASSEMGQGANNEQFF. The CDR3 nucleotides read TGTGCCAGCAGTGAAATGGGACAGGGGGCCAACAATGAGCAGTTCTTC.

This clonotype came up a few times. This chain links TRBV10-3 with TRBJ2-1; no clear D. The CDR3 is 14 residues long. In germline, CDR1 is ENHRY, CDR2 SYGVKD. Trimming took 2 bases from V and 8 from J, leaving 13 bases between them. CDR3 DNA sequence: TGTGCCATCAGTGAGAACGGGCCCCGGGATGAGCAGTTCTTC. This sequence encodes CAISENGPRDEQFF.

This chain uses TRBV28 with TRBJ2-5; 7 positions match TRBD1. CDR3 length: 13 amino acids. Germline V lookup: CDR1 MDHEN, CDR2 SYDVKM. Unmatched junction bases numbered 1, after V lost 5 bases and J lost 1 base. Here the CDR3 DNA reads TGTGCCAGCAGTCGGACAGGCCAAGAGACCCAGTACTTC. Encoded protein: CASSRTGQETQYF.

This CDR3 is CASSPQTGGGTEAFF. CDR3 sequence (DNA): TGTGCCAGCAGCCCTCAGACAGGGGGAGGCACTGAAGCTTTCTTT. The chain employs TRBV7-6 and TRBJ1-1, with TRBD1 identical over 9 bases. The ends lost 5 bases at V and 4 bases at J; junction bases unmatched: 8. Germline CDR1 and CDR2: SGHVS and FNYEAQ. The CDR3 has 15 residues.

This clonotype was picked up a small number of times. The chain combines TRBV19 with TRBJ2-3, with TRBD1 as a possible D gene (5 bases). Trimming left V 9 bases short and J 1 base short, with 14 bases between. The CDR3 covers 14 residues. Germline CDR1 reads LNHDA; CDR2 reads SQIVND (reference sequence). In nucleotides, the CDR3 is TGTGCCAGCTGGGGCCGAAACGGCACAGATACGCAGTATTTT. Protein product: CASWGRNGTDTQYF.

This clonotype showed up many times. The CDR3 protein is CASSLDWAGDTTDTQYF. In DNA form, the CDR3 reads TGTGCCAGCAGCTTAGATTGGGCAGGGGACACCACAGATACGCAGTATTTT. This rearrangement joins TRBV7-2 to TRBJ2-3, with a tentative D call TRBD1 (6 bases). Looked up from germline, CDR1 is SGHTA and CDR2 is FQGNSA. The CDR3 extends over 17 amino acids. The V and J ends lost 1 base and 2 bases respectively, with 16 bases between them. Using reference TRBV7-2 and TRBJ2-3 for the parts outside the CDR3, the full variable domain is GAGVSQSPSNKVTEKGKDVELRCDPISGHTALYWYRQSLGQGLEFLIYFQGNSAPDKSGLPSDRFSAERTGGSVSTLTIQRTQQEDSAVYLCASSLDWAGDTTDTQYFGPGTRLTVL.

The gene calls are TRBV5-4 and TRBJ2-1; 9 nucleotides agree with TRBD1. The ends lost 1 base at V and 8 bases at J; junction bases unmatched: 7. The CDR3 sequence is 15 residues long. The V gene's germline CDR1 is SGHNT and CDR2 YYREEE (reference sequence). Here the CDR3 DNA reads TGTGCCAGCAGCTTGAGTACAGGGGGCAGGGATGAGCAGTTCTTC. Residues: CASSLSTGGRDEQFF. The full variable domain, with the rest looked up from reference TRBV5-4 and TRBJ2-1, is ETGVTQSPTHLIKTRGQQVTLRCSSQSGHNTVSWYQQALGQGPQFIFQYYREEENGRGNFPPRFSGLQFPNYSSELNVNALELDDSALYLCASSLSTGGRDEQFFGPGTRLTVL.

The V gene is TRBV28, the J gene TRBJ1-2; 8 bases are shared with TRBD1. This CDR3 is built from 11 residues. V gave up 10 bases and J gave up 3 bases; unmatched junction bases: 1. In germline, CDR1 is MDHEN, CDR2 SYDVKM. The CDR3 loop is CAIQGDYGYTF. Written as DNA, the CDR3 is TGTGCCATACAGGGGGACTATGGCTACACCTTC.